The T cell receptor beta chain under discussion was sequenced for a study of blood T cell repertoires in COVID-19. Overall study context: Collection of acute and convalescent COVID-19 samples took place in the United States, Italy and Spain. T cells, B-cell-depleted T cells, or PBMCs provided the cDNA or gDNA that served as material.

This table comes from immunoSEQ multiplex PCR, and its TCRdb copy is limited to in-frame clones, with some not included. The sample holds around 54,000 clones; 90% are singletons and the top ten take roughly 3%. V shed 2 bases, J shed 2 bases, and the junction held 4 bases outside the gene matches. Germline V gene lookup returns CDR1 KGHDR and CDR2 SFDVKD. The CDR3 is 15 amino acids. This chain connects TRBV24-1 to TRBJ1-1, with 7 bases identical to TRBD1. The sample was peripheral blood. The sequence was collected from a human donor in a cohort sampled during active COVID-19. CDR3 DNA sequence: TGTGCCACCAGTGATTCGACAGGGTCTAACACTGAAGCTTTCTTT. Its translation: CATSDSTGSNTEAFF.